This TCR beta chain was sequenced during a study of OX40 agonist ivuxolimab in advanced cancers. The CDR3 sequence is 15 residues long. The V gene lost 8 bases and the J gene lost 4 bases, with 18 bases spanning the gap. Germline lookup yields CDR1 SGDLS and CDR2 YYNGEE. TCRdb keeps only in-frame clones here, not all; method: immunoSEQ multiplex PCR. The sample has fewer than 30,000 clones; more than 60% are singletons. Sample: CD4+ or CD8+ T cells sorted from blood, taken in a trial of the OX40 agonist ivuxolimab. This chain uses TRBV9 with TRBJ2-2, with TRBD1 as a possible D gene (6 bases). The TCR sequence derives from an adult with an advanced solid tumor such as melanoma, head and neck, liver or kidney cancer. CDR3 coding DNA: TGTGCCAGACCGGGACACCTTAGGGGCACCGGGGAGCTGTTTTTT. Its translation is CARPGHLRGTGELFF.